This TCR beta chain was found in a study of T cell clones after liver transplantation. Study as a whole: A pre-transplant mixed lymphocyte reaction with TCRbeta sequencing defined graft-donor-reactive clones followed in post-transplant blood. Three of eight recipients were HCV-positive; others had non-autoimmune, non-viral indications. Patients counted as tolerant after at least one year off all immunosuppression, enzymes not exceeding twice normal. Study-wide results and caveats: Post-transplant time points were not standardized, so conclusions are preliminary.

Per the germline V gene, CDR1 is MNHEY and CDR2 is SMNVEV (reference sequence). V was pared by 2 bases and J by 4 bases, with 15 bases between. This CDR3 is built from 15 residues. Comment on this clone: Its target is not known.

Some clones are missing from TCRdb's copy, which holds only in-frame ones; the method was immunoSEQ multiplex PCR. The data contain 85,000 to 110,000 clones, 84% of them seen just once; the ten biggest clones take up approximately 3%. The TCR comes from a human patient who received a liver transplant. Some of the T cells may derive from the graft donor. This chain links TRBV27 with TRBJ2-7; D remains unclear. Here the sequenced sample was CD4+ T cells from blood, taken around 44 months after liver transplant. The CDR3 is CASSLQLVATYEQYF. In nucleotides, the CDR3 is TGTGCCAGCAGTTTACAGTTGGTGGCTACTTACGAGCAGTACTTC.